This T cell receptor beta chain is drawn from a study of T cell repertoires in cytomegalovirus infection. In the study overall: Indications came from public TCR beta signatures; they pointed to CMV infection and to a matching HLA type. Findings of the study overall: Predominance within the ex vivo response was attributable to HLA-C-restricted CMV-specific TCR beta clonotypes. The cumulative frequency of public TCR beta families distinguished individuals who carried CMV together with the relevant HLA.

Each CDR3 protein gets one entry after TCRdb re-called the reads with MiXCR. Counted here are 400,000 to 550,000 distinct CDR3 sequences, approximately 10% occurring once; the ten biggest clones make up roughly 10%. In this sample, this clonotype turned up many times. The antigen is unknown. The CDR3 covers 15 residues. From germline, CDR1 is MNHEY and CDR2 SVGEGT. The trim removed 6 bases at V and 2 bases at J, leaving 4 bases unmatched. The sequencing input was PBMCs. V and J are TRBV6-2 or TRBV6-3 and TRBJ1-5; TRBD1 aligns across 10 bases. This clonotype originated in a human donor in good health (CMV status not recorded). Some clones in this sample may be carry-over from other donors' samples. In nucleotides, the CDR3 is TGTGCCAGCAGCCGAGGACAGGGGGGCAATCAGCCCCAGCATTTT. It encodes CASSRGQGGNQPQHF.